This T cell receptor (beta chain) was sequenced for a study of blood T cell repertoires in COVID-19. In the study overall: The samples span acute and convalescent COVID-19 from the United States, Italy and Spain. PBMCs, B-cell-depleted T cells, or T cells were the source of the cDNA or gDNA that made up the material.

Germline CDR1 and CDR2: MNHNS and SASEGT. Losses at the gene ends were 1 base for V and 7 bases for J; bases not matched to a gene: 10. The CDR3 is made up of 15 amino acids. Source study methods: Researchers report that nucleated cell counts were estimated from reference gene primer amplification. Some clones are missing from TCRdb's copy, which holds only in-frame ones; the method was immunoSEQ multiplex PCR. Clonal size and the V and J genes are those of that table, whereas D and trimming came from the DNA. The sample comprises 90,000 to 100,000 clones, about 83% of which are singletons, and less than 2% rests with the top ten.

The specimen was peripheral blood. The chain uses TRBV6-1 and TRBJ2-7; 7 bases map to TRBD1. This sequence was found in a man in his 70s with active or convalescent COVID-19. The CDR3 loop reads CASSEEGTALREQYF. The CDR3 DNA sequence: TGTGCCAGCAGTGAAGAAGGGACAGCCCTTAGGGAGCAGTACTTC.